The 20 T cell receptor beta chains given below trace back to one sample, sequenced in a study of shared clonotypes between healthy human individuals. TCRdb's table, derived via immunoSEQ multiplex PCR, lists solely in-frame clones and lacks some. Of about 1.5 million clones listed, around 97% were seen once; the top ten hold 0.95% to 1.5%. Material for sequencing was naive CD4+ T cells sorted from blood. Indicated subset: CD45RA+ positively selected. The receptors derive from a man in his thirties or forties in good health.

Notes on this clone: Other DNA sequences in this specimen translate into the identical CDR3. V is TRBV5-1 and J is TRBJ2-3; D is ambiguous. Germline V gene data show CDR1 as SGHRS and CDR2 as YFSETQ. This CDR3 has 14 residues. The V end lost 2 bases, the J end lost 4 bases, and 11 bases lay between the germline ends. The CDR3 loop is CASSLGQGADTQYF. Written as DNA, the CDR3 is TGCGCCAGCAGCTTAGGGCAAGGTGCAGATACGCAGTATTTT. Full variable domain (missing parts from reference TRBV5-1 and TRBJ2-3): KAGVTQTPRYLIKTRGQQVTLSCSPISGHRSVSWYQQTPGQGLQFLFEYFSETQRNKGNFPGRFSGRQFSNSRSEMNVSTLELGDSALYLCASSLGQGADTQYFGPGTRLTVL.

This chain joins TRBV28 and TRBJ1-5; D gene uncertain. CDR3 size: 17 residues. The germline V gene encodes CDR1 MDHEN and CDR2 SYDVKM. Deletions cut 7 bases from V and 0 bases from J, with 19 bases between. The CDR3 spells CASTTAIEAYSNQPQHF. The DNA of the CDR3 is TGTGCCAGCACTACGGCTATTGAGGCTTATAGCAATCAGCCCCAGCATTTT.

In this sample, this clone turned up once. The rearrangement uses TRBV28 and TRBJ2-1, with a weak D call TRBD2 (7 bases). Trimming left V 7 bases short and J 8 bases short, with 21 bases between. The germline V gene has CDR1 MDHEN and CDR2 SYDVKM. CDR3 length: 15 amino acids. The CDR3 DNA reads TGTGCCAGCATCACCGGTGGGGGGGGCTGGGATGAGCAGTTCTTC. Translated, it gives CASITGGGGWDEQFF.

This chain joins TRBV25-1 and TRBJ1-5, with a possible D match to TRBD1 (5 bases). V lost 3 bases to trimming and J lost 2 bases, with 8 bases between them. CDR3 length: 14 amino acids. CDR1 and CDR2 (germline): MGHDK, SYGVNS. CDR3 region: CASSDLGGNQPQHF. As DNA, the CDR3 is TGTGCCAGCAGTGACCTGGGGGGCAATCAGCCCCAGCATTTT.

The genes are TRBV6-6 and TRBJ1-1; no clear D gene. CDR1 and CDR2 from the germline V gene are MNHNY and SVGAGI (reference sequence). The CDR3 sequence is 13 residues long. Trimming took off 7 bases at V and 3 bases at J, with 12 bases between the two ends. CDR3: CASTQDGYTEAFF. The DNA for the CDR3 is TGTGCCAGCACCCAGGACGGTTACACTGAAGCTTTCTTT.

CDR3 coding DNA: TGTGCCAGTCGAGCGGTGGGCGCCCTCGGGGGGAAATGGTTCTTC. Amino acid sequence: CASRAVGALGGKWFF. V gene TRBV6-5 combines with J gene TRBJ2-1; 7 nucleotides agree with TRBD2. Germline V gene data show CDR1 as MNHEY and CDR2 as SVGAGI. Losses at the gene ends were 9 bases for V and 15 bases for J; bases not matched to a gene: 23. The CDR3 spans 15 residues.

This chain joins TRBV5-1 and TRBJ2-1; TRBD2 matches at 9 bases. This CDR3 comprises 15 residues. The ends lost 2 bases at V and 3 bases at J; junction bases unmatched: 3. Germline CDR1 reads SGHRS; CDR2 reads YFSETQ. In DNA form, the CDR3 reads TGCGCCAGCAGCTTTGAGCGGGAGGTCTACAATGAGCAGTTCTTC. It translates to CASSFEREVYNEQFF.

Here the CDR3 reads CASRASLGQGSKLFF. In nucleotides, the CDR3 is TGTGCCAGCAGGGCCTCCCTTGGACAGGGATCAAAACTGTTTTTT. This rearrangement joins TRBV28 to TRBJ1-4; the match to TRBD1 covers 8 bases. Germline CDR1 is MDHEN and CDR2 is SYDVKM. There are 15 residues in the CDR3. The junction had 13 bases not matched to a gene; V was cut back by 6 bases and J by 10 bases.

In nucleotides, the CDR3 is TGTGCCAGCAGTGATTCAAGGGCTGGCAATCAGCCCCAGCATTTT. This sequence encodes CASSDSRAGNQPQHF. This chain connects TRBV2 to TRBJ1-5; D is undetermined. Germline-derived CDR1 and CDR2 are SNHLY and FYNNEI. V was cut by 3 bases and J by 2 bases, with 11 bases left in between. CDR3 length: 15 residues. Combining the CDR3 with reference TRBV2 and TRBJ1-5 gives the whole variable domain EPEVTQTPSHQVTQMGQEVILRCVPISNHLYFYWYRQILGQKVEFLVSFYNNEISEKSEIFDDQFSVERPDGSNFTLKIRSTKLEDSAMYFCASSDSRAGNQPQHFGDGTRLSIL.

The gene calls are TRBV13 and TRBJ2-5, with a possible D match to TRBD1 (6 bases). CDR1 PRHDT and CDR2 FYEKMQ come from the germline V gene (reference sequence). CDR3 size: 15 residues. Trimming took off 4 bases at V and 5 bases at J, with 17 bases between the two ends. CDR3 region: CASSSGTTGGETQYF. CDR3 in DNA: TGTGCCAGCAGCTCCGGGACAACTGGCGGGGAGACCCAGTACTTC.

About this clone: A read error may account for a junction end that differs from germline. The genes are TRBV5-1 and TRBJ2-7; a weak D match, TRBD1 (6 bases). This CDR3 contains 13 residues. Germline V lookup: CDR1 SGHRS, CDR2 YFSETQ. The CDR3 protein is CASSLDRYYEQYF. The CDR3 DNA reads TGCGCCAGCAGTTTGGACAGATACTACGAGCAGTACTTC.

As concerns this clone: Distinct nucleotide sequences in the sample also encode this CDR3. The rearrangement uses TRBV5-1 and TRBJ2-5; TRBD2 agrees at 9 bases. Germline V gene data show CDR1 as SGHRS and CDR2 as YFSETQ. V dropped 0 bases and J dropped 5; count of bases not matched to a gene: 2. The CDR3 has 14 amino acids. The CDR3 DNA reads TGCGCCAGCAGCTTGGCAGCGGGAGGCGAGACCCAGTACTTC. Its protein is CASSLAAGGETQYF.

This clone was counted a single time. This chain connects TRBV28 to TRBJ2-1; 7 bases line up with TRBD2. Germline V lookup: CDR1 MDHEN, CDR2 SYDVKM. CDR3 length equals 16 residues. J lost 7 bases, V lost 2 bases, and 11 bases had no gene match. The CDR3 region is CASSLRSGTGSNEQFF. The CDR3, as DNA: TGTGCCAGCAGTTTACGAAGCGGGACGGGCTCGAATGAGCAGTTCTTC.

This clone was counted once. The CDR3 spells CASSWSQHTGQPQHF. The CDR3 DNA follows: TGTGCCAGCAGTTGGTCACAACATACGGGTCAGCCCCAGCATTTT. The V gene is TRBV27, the J gene TRBJ1-5; no reliable D call. Germline V gene data show CDR1 as MNHEY and CDR2 as SMNVEV (reference sequence). Trimming pared 4 bases from V and 6 bases from J, leaving 16 bases between. The CDR3 spans 15 residues.

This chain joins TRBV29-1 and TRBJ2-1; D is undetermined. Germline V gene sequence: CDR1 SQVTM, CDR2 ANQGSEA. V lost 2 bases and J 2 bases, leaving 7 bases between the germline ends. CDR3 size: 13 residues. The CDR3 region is CSVEPSTYNEQFF. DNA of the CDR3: TGCAGCGTTGAACCATCCACCTACAATGAGCAGTTCTTC.

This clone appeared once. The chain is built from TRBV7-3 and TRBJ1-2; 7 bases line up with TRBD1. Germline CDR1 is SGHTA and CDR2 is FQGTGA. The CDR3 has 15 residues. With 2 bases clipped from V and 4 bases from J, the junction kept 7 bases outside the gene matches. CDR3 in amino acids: CASSLSRDSIYGYTF. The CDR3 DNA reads TGTGCCAGCAGCTTATCTCGGGACAGCATCTATGGCTACACCTTC.

The CDR3 DNA reads TGTGCCAGCAGTTACTCGGGGAAAACAAATGAAAAACTGTTTTTT. Its translation: CASSYSGKTNEKLFF. This chain links TRBV6-5 with TRBJ1-4; D is ambiguous. Germline values: CDR1 MNHEY, CDR2 SVGAGI. The length of the CDR3 is 15 residues. Trimming took off 0 bases at V and 5 bases at J, with 10 bases between the two ends.

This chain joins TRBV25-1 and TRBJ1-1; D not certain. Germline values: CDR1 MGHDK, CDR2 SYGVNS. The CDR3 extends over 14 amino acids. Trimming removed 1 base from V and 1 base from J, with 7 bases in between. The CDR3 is CASSESQKNTEAFF. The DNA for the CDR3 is TGTGCCAGCAGTGAATCACAAAAGAACACTGAAGCTTTCTTT.

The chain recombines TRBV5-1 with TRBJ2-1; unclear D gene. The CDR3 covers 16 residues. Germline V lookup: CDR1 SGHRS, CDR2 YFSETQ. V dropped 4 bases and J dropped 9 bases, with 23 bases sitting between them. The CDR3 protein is CASSPPDNVGRSEQFF. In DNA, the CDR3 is TGCGCCAGCAGCCCCCCTGACAACGTCGGCCGGAGTGAGCAGTTCTTC.

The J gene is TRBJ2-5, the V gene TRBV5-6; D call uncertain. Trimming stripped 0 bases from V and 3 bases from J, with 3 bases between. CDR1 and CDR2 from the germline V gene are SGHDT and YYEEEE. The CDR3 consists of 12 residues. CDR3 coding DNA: TGTGCCAGCAGCTTGGGGGAAGAGACCCAGTACTTC. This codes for CASSLGEETQYF.